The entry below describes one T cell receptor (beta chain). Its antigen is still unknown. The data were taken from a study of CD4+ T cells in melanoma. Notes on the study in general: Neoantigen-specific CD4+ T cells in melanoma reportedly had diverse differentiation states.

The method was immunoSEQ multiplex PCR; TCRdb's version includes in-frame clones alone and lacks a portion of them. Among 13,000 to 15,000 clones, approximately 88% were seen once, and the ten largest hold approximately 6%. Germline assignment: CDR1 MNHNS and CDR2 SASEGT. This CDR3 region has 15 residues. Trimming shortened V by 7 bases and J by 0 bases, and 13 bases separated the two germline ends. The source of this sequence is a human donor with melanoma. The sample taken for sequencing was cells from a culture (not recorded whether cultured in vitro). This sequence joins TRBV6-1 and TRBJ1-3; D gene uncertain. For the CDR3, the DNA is TGTGCCAGCATAAGGTTTCCCAGCTCTGGAAACACCATATATTTT. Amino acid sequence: CASIRFPSSGNTIYF.